Reported below is one TCR beta chain. Under the authors' procedure: The authors estimated nucleated cell counts from reference gene primer amplification. The method was immunoSEQ multiplex PCR; TCRdb's version includes in-frame clones alone and lacks a portion of them. V and J calls plus clone size are reproduced from that table; the DNA served to infer D and trimming. There are about 280,000 clones in the sample; 85% to 90% occur only once, and roughly 10% lies in the top ten. Seattle patients were enrolled during active infection and followed longitudinally. These data originate in a study of blood T cell repertoires in COVID-19. Study-wide background: The United States, Italy and Spain supplied acute and convalescent COVID-19 samples. Sources were T cells, B-cell-depleted T cells, or PBMCs; the material itself was cDNA or gDNA.

The sequence was obtained from a woman in her 30s with COVID-19, enrolled during active disease. Sequences were obtained from peripheral blood.

CDR3 protein: CASSQALETGYNEQFF. As DNA, the CDR3 is TGCGCCAGCAGCCAAGCCTTGGAGACAGGCTACAATGAGCAGTTCTTC. The chain carries TRBV4-3 and TRBJ2-1; tentatively, D is TRBD1 (6 bases). The length of the CDR3 is 16 residues. The V gene lost 1 base and the J gene lost 3 bases, with 13 bases spanning the gap. Germline V gene sequence: CDR1 LGHNA, CDR2 YSLEER.